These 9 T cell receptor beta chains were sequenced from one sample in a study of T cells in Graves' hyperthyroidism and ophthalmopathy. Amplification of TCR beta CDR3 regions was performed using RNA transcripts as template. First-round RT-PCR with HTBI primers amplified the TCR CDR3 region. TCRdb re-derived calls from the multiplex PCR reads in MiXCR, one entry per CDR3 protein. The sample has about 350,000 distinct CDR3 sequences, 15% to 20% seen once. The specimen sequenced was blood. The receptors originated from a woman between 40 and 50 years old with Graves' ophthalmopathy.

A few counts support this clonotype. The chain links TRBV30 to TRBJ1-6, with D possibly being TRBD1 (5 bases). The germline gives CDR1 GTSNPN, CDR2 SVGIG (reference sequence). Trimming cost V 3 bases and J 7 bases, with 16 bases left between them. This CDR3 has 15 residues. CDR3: CAWSARVGVNSPLHF. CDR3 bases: TGTGCCTGGAGCGCCAGAGTAGGGGTGAATTCACCCCTCCACTTT.

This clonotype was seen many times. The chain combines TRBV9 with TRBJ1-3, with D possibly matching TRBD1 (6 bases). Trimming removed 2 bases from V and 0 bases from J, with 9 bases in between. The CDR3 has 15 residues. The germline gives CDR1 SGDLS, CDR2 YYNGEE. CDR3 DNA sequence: TGTGCCAGCAGCGTGAAGGGACACTCTGGAAACACCATATATTTT. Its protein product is CASSVKGHSGNTIYF. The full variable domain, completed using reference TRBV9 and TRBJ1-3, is DSGVTQTPKHLITATGQRVTLRCSPRSGDLSVYWYQQSLDQGLQFLIQYYNGEERAKGNILERFSAQQFPDLHSELNLSSLELGDSALYFCASSVKGHSGNTIYFGEGSWLTVV.

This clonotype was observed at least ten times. The CDR3 nucleotides read TGTGCCAGCAGAGTCGGGACCTCTGGAAACACCATATATTTT. This sequence encodes CASRVGTSGNTIYF. The V call is TRBV6-2 or TRBV6-3, the J call TRBJ1-3, with D perhaps TRBD1 (5 bases). Germline V gene lookup returns CDR1 MNHEY and CDR2 SVGEGT. This CDR3 comprises 14 residues. V was shortened by 6 bases and J by 0 bases, with 9 bases between the two germline ends.

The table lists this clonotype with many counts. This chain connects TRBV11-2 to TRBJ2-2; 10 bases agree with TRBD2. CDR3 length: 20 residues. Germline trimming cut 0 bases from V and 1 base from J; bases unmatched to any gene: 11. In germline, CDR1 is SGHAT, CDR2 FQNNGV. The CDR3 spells CASSLDLRTSGSKNTGELFF. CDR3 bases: TGTGCCAGCAGCTTAGATCTGAGGACTAGCGGCTCTAAGAACACCGGGGAGCTGTTTTTT.

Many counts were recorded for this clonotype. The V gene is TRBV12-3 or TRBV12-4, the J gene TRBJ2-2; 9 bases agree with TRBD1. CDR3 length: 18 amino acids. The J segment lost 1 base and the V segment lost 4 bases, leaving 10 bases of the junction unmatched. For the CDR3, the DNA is TGTGCCAGCAGTTCGGACAGGGGTGTACTAGGGAACACCGGGGAGCTGTTTTTT. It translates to CASSSDRGVLGNTGELFF.

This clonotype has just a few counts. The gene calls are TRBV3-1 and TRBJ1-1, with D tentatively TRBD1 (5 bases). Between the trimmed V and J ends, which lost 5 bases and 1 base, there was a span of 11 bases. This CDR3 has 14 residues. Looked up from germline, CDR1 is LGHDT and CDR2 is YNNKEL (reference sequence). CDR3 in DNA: TGTGCCAGCAGCAACAGACAGCAGAACACTGAAGCTTTCTTT. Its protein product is CASSNRQQNTEAFF.

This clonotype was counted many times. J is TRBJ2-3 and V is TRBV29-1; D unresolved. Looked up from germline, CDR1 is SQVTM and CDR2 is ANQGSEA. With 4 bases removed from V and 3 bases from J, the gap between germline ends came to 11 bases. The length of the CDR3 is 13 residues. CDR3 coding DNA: TGCAGCGTTGCCACTGCACAAACAGATACGCAGTATTTT. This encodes CSVATAQTDTQYF.

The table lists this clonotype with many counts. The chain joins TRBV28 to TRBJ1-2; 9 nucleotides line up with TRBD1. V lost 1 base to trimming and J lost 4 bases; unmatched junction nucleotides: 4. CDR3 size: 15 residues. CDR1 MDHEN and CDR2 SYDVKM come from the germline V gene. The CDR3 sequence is CASSLSTGGSYGYTF. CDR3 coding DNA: TGTGCCAGCAGTTTATCTACAGGGGGCAGCTATGGCTACACCTTC.

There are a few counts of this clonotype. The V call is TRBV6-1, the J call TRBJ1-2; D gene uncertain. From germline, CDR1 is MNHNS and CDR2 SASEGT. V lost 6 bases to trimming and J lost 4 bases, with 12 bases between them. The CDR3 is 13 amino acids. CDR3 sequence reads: CASSPDTGYGYTF. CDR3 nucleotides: TGTGCCAGCAGCCCTGACACCGGCTATGGCTACACCTTC.